The 24 T cell receptor beta chains below were found in one sample sequenced in a study of T cell clusters in autoimmune cytopenias. TRB rearrangements were amplified by touch-down multiplex PCR with mixed TRB-A/B primers. Reprocessing the multiplex PCR reads, TCRdb reports a single entry for every CDR3 protein and omits DNA. Its listing shows 8,000 to 9,500 distinct CDR3 sequences. TRB amplification used approximately 250 ng of peripheral blood genomic DNA. Material: peripheral blood. Every receptor here comes from a human donor with an autoimmune cytopenia or autoimmune hepatitis (not recorded which).

V and J are TRBV5-7 and TRBJ2-1; without DNA, the TCRdb call of TRBD2 cannot be checked. TRBV5-7 is an ORF; its function is uncertain. This CDR3 has 15 amino acids. CDR3 protein: CASRFTSGIGGEQFF.

The gene calls are TRBV10-3 and TRBJ1-1. The CDR3 loop spans 14 amino acids. The V gene's germline CDR1 is ENHRY and CDR2 SYGVKD. The CDR3 protein is CAISDSSMNTEAFF.

The chain carries TRBV30 and TRBJ2-1; with no DNA, the TCRdb D assignment of TRBD2 cannot be verified. CDR3 length equals 14 residues. CDR1 and CDR2 (germline): GTSNPN, SVGIG (reference sequence). The CDR3 region is CAWNPSGPYNEQFF.

The V and J genes are TRBV6-5 and TRBJ1-1; the D call of TRBD1 rests on TCRdb alone, since no DNA is present to check it. The CDR3 has 15 amino acids. Germline V gene data show CDR1 as MNHEY and CDR2 as SVGAGI. The chain's CDR3 is CASSYSPGQGTATFF.

Measured by frequency, this clonotype is medium-sized. The gene calls are TRBV30 and TRBJ2-1. CDR1 and CDR2 (germline): GTSNPN, SVGIG (reference sequence). This CDR3 has 13 residues. CDR3 region: CAWTAGAHNEQFF.

This clonotype is medium-sized by frequency. The chain has TRBV19 and TRBJ2-7; TCRdb picks TRBD2, but there is no DNA to check that call. The CDR3 sequence is 14 residues long. The germline gives CDR1 LNHDA, CDR2 SQIVND (reference sequence). This CDR3 reads CASSFSSGSYEQYF.

This clonotype is identified as medium-sized from frequency. The chain couples TRBV6-1 to TRBJ2-7. The length of the CDR3 is 14 residues. The V gene's germline CDR1 is MNHNS and CDR2 SASEGT. CDR3 loop: CASSEADRAYEQYF.

This clonotype counts as medium-sized by frequency. The gene calls are TRBV27 and TRBJ1-2; with no DNA, the TCRdb D assignment of TRBD1 cannot be verified. CDR3 length: 13 residues. From germline, CDR1 is MNHEY and CDR2 SMNVEV (reference sequence). The CDR3 sequence is CASSLDRGNGYTF.

This clonotype is identified as medium-sized from frequency. The V and J genes are TRBV29-1 and TRBJ2-1; TCRdb's D call, TRBD2, is unchecked because there is no DNA. The CDR3 loop spans 13 amino acids. Germline lookup yields CDR1 SQVTM and CDR2 ANQGSEA. CDR3 sequence: CSVEAGGYNEQFF.

The gene calls are TRBV30 and TRBJ1-3. Per the germline V gene, CDR1 is GTSNPN and CDR2 is SVGIG (reference sequence). CDR3 size: 13 residues. The CDR3 sequence is CAWSVTVGNTIYF. The complete variable domain, with remaining parts taken from reference TRBV30 and TRBJ1-3, reads SQTIHQWPATLVQPVGSPLSLECTVEGTSNPNLYWYRQAAGRGLQLLFYSVGIGQISSEVPQNLSASRPQDRQFILSSKKLLLSDSGFYLCAWSVTVGNTIYFGEGSWLTVV.

This clonotype shows up as medium-sized by frequency. The gene calls are TRBV19 and TRBJ1-4. There are 14 residues in the CDR3. Per the germline V gene, CDR1 is LNHDA and CDR2 is SQIVND (reference sequence). This CDR3 is CASKGRPSNEKLFF.

The rearrangement joins TRBV5-5 to TRBJ2-7; the D gene TCRdb calls, TRBD1, cannot be checked with no DNA. The CDR3 spans 11 residues. Germline values: CDR1 SGHKS, CDR2 YYEKEE (reference sequence). The CDR3 region is CASSGAGEQYF. The variable domain in full, with the rest retrieved from reference TRBV5-5 and TRBJ2-7, is DAGVTQSPTHLIKTRGQQVTLRCSPISGHKSVSWYQQVLGQGPQFIFQYYEKEERGRGNFPDRFSARQFPNYSSELNVNALLLGDSALYLCASSGAGEQYFGPGTRLTVT.

J is TRBJ2-1 and V is TRBV12-3 or TRBV12-4; TCRdb picks TRBD2, but there is no DNA to check that call. This CDR3 spans 17 amino acids. The CDR3: CASSTGDSGRSYNEQFF.

By frequency, this clonotype registers medium-sized. The rearrangement joins TRBV30 to TRBJ1-2; without DNA, the TCRdb call of TRBD1 cannot be checked. Germline CDR1 GTSNPN, CDR2 SVGIG (reference sequence). The CDR3 extends over 13 amino acids. CDR3 loop: CAWGTGGPYGYTF.

This clonotype is labeled medium-sized based on frequency. This rearrangement joins TRBV18 to TRBJ2-1; no DNA is available, so the TRBD1 call from TCRdb remains unchecked. Germline loops: CDR1 KGHSH, CDR2 LQKENI. The CDR3 length is 16 residues. The CDR3 protein is CASSPRPAGQVNEQFF.

The gene calls are TRBV6-5 and TRBJ1-6; lacking DNA, the TRBD1 call made by TCRdb goes unchecked. Germline CDR1 reads MNHEY; CDR2 reads SVGAGI. There are 13 residues in the CDR3. The CDR3 here is CASRQGDYSPLHF.

The rearrangement links TRBV6-6 to TRBJ1-1; TCRdb returns TRBD1, unconfirmable since there is no DNA. CDR3 length equals 14 residues. CDR1 and CDR2 from the germline V gene are MNHNY and SVGAGI (reference sequence). This CDR3 reads CASSPQGANTEAFF.

Its frequency marks this clonotype as medium-sized (0.01 to 0.1%). The rearrangement joins TRBV5-6 to TRBJ2-7. The germline CDR1 and CDR2 sequences are SGHDT and YYEEEE. This CDR3 is 11 amino acids long. CDR3 in amino acids: CASSLVGEQYF. Full variable domain (remainder filled in from reference TRBV5-6 and TRBJ2-7): DAGVTQSPTHLIKTRGQQVTLRCSPKSGHDTVSWYQQALGQGPQFIFQYYEEEERQRGNFPDRFSGHQFPNYSSELNVNALLLGDSALYLCASSLVGEQYFGPGTRLTVT.

The chain uses TRBV28 and TRBJ1-4; TCRdb indicates TRBD1, and absent DNA this call remains unverified. The germline V gene encodes CDR1 MDHEN and CDR2 SYDVKM. The CDR3 consists of 13 residues. The CDR3: CASSFQGNEKLFF.

CDR3 sequence: CASSPGQGLYGYTF. J is TRBJ1-2 and V is TRBV6-5; with no DNA, the TCRdb D assignment of TRBD1 cannot be verified. CDR3 length: 14 amino acids. CDR1 is MNHEY and CDR2 is SVGAGI in the germline V gene.

The chain employs TRBV18 and TRBJ2-3. Germline-derived CDR1 and CDR2 are KGHSH and LQKENI. This CDR3 region has 14 residues. CDR3 in amino acids: CASSPLDGARTQYF.

The chain recombines TRBV6-6 with TRBJ2-3. Germline CDR1 and CDR2: MNHNY and SVGAGI (reference sequence). This CDR3 comprises 12 residues. CDR3 protein: CASRPSTDTQYF.

The V and J genes are TRBV10-3 and TRBJ1-5; the D call from TCRdb, TRBD1, cannot be confirmed without DNA. The CDR3 contains 13 residues. CDR1 and CDR2 from the germline V gene are ENHRY and SYGVKD. The CDR3 here is CAISAPGNQPQHF.

V is TRBV18 and J is TRBJ1-1; TCRdb proposes TRBD1, but this gene call is untestable without DNA. The CDR3 is made up of 16 amino acids. Looked up from germline, CDR1 is KGHSH and CDR2 is LQKENI. The CDR3 is CASSPLRGAHNTEAFF.